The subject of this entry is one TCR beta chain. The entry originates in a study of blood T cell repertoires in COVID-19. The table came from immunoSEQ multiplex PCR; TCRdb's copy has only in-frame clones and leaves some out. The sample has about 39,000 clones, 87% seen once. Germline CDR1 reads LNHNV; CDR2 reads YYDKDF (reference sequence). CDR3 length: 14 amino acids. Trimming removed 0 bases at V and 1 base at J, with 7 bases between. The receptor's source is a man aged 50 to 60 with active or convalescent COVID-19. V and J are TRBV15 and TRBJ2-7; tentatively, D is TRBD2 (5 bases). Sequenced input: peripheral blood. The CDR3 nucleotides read TGTGCCACCAGCAGAGACCGGGATTCCTACGAGCAGTACTTC. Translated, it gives CATSRDRDSYEQYF.